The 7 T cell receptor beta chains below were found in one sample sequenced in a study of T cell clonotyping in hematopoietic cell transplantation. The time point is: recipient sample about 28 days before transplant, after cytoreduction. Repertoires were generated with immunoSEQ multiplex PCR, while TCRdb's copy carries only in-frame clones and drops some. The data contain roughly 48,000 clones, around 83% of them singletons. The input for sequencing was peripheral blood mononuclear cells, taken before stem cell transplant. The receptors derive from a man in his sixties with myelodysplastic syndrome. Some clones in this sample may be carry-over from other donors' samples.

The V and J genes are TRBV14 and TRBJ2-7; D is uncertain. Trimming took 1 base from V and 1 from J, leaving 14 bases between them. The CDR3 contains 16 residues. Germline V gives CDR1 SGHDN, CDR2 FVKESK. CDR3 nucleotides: TGTGCCAGCAGCCAAGGTCTTTCTTATGGTTCCTACGAGCAGTACTTC. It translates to CASSQGLSYGSYEQYF.

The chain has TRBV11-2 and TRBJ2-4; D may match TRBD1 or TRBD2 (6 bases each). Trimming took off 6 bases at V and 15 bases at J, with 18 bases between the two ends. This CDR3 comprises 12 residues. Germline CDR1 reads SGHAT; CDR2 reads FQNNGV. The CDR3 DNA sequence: TGTGCCAGCAGGGGGCTGGGGGGCCGACCGTACTTC. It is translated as CASRGLGGRPYF.

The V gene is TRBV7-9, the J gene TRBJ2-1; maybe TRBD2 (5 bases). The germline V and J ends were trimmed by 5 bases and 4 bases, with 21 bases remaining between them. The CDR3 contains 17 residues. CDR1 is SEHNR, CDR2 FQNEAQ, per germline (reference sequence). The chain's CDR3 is CASSNSGRGQDYNEQFF. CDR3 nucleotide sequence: TGTGCCAGCAGCAACAGCGGTCGGGGTCAGGATTACAATGAGCAGTTCTTC. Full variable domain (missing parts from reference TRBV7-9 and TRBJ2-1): DTGVSQNPRHKITKRGQNVTFRCDPISEHNRLYWYRQTLGQGPEFLTYFQNEAQLEKSRLLSDRFSAERPKGSFSTLEIQRTEQGDSAMYLCASSNSGRGQDYNEQFFGPGTRLTVL.

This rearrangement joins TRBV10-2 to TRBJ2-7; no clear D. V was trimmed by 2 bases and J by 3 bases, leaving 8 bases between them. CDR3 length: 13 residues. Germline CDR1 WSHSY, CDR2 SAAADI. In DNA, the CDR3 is TGCGCCAGCAGTGAGGTTGAGTACTACGAGCAGTACTTC. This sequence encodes CASSEVEYYEQYF.

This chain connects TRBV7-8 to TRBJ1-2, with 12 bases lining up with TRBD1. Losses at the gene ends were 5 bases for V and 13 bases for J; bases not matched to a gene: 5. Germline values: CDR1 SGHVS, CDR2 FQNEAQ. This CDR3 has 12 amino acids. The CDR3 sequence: CASSRDRGLVTF. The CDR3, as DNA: TGTGCCAGCAGCCGGGACAGGGGGCTAGTCACCTTC. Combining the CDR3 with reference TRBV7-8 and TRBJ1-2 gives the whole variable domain GAGVSQSPRYKVAKRGQDVALRCDPISGHVSLFWYQQALGQGPEFLTYFQNEAQLDKSGLPSDRFFAERPEGSVSTLKIQRTQQEDSAVYLCASSRDRGLVTFGSGTRLTVV.

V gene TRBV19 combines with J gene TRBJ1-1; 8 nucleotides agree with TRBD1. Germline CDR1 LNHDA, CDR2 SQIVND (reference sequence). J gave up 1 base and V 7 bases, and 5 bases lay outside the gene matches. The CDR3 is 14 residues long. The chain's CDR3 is CASKTGERNTEAFF. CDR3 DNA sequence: TGTGCCAGTAAGACAGGGGAAAGGAACACTGAAGCTTTCTTT.

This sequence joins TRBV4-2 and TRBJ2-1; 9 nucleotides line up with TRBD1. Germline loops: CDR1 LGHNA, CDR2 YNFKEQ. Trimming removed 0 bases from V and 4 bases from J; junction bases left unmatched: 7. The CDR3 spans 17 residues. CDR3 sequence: CASSQDLDGTGYNEQFF. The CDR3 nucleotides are TGTGCCAGCAGCCAAGATCTTGACGGGACAGGGTACAATGAGCAGTTCTTC.